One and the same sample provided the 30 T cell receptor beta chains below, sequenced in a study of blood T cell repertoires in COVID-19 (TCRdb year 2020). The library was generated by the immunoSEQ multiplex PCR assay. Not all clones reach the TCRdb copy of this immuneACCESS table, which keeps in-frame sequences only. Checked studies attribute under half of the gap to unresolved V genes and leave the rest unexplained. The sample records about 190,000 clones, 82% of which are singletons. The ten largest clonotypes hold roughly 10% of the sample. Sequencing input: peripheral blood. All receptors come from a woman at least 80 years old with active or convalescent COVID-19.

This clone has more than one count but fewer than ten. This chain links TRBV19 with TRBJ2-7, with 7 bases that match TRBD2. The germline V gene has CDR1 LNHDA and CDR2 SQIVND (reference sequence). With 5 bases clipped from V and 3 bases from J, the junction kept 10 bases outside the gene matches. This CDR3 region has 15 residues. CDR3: CASSPRGVGGYEQYF. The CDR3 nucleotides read TGTGCCAGTAGTCCTCGGGGGGTCGGAGGCTACGAGCAGTACTTC.

The CDR3 loop is CASSASRYQETQYF. In nucleotides, the CDR3 is TGTGCCAGCAGCGCTTCTCGGTACCAAGAGACCCAGTACTTC. The chain has TRBV11-2 and TRBJ2-5; D ambiguous. The CDR3 covers 14 residues. Germline V gives CDR1 SGHAT, CDR2 FQNNGV. V was pared by 5 bases and J by 0 bases, with 10 bases between.

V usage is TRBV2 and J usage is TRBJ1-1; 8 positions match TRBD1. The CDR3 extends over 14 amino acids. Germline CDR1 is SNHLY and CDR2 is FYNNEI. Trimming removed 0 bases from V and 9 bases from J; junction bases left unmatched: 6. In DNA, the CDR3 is TGTGCCAGCAGTGAAGCCAGGGGGCCGACTAAAGCTTTCTTT. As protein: CASSEARGPTKAFF.

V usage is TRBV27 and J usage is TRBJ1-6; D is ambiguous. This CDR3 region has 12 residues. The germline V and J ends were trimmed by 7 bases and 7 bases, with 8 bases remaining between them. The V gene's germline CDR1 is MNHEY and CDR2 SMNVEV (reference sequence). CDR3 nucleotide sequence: TGTGCCAGCACGCGGTCCAATTCACCCCTCCACTTT. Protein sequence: CASTRSNSPLHF.

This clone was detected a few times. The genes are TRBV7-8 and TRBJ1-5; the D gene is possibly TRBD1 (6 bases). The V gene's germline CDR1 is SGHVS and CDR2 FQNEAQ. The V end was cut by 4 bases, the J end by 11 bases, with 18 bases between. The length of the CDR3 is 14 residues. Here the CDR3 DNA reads TGTGCCAGCAGCTCATCCAGGGGAGTCTCGACCCAGCATTTT. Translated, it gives CASSSSRGVSTQHF.

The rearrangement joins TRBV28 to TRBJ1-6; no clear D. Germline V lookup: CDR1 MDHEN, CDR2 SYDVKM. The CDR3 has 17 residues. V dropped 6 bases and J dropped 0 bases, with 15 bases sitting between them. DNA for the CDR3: TGTGCCAGCAGCCCATTTGCCGTTAGCTCCTATAATTCACCCCTCCACTTT. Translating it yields CASSPFAVSSYNSPLHF.

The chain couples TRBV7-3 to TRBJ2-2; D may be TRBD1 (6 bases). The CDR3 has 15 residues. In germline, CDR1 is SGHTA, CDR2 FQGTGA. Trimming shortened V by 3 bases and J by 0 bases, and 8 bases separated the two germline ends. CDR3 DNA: TGTGCCAGCAGCTTGGACAGCTCGAACACCGGGGAGCTGTTTTTT. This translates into CASSLDSSNTGELFF.

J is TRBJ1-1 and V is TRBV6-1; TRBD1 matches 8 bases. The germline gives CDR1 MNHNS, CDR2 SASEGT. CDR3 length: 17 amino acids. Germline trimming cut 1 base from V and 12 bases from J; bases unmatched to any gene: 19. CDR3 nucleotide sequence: TGTGCCAGCAGTGAAGGTGGGTTTGGAACAGGGGGTAGTGGATCTTTCTTT. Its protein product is CASSEGGFGTGGSGSFF.

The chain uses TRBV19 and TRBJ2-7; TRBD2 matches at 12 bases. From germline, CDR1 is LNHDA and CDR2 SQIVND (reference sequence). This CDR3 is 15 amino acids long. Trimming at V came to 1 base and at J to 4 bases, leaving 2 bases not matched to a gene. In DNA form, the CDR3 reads TGTGCCAGTAGTATAGGTACTAGCGGGAGGTACGAGCAGTACTTC. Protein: CASSIGTSGRYEQYF.

The CDR3 nucleotides are TGTGCCAGCACCCCACGTCTGAGCGGGAACAATGAGCAGTTCTTC. Its translation is CASTPRLSGNNEQFF. The chain carries TRBV6-5 and TRBJ2-1; 7 bases fit TRBD2. The CDR3 is 15 residues long. The V gene end was trimmed by 7 bases and the J gene end by 5 bases; junction bases not matched to a gene: 11. Germline V CDR1 and CDR2: MNHEY, SVGAGI.

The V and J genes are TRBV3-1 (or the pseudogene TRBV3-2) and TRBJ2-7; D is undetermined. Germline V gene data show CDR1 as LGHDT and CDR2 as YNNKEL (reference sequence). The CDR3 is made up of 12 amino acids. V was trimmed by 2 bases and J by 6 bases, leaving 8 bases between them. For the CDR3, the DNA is TGTGCCAGCAGCCAAAGCCCCCTCGAGCAGTACTTC. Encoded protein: CASSQSPLEQYF.

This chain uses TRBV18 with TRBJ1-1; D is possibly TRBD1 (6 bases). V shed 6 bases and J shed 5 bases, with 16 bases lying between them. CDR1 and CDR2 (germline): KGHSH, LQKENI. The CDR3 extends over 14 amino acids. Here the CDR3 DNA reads TGTGCCAGCTCCACAACGTACAGGGAAACTGAAGCTTTCTTT. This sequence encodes CASSTTYRETEAFF.

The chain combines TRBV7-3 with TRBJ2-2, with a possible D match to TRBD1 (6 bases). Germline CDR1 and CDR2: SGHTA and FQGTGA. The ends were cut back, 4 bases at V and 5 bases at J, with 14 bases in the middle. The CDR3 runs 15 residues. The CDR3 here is CASSSMAGATGELFF. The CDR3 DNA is TGTGCCAGCAGCTCGATGGCAGGGGCGACCGGGGAGCTGTTTTTT.

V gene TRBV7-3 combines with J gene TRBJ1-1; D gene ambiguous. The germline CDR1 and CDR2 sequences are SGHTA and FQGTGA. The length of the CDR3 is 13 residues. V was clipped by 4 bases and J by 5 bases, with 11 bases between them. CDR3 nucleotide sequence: TGTGCCAGCAGCTCCCTTACATGGACTGAAGCTTTCTTT. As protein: CASSSLTWTEAFF.

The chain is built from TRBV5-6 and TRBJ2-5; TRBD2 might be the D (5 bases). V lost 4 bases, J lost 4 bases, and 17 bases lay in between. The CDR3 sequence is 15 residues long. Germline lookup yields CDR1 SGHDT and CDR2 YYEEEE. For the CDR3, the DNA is TGTGCCAGCAGCCCCCGGGGTAGACTGGGAGAGACCCAGTACTTC. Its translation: CASSPRGRLGETQYF.

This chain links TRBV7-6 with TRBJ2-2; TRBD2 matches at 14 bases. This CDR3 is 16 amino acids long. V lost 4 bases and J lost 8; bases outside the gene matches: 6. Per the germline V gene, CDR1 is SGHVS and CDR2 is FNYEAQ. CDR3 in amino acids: CASSSGLAGVSGELFF. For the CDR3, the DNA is TGTGCCAGCAGCTCGGGACTAGCGGGAGTTTCGGGGGAGCTGTTTTTT.

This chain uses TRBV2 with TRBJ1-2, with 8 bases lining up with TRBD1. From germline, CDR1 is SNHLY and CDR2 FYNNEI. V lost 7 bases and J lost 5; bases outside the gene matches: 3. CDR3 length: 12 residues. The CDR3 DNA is TGTGCCAGCATCGGGACAGGATATGGCTACACCTTC. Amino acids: CASIGTGYGYTF.

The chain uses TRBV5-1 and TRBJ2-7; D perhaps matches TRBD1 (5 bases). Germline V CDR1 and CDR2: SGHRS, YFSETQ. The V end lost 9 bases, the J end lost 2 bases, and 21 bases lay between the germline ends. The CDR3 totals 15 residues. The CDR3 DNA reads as TGCGCCACCGCCCCCTCGACAGCCCGGGCCTACGAGCAGTACTTC. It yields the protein CATAPSTARAYEQYF.

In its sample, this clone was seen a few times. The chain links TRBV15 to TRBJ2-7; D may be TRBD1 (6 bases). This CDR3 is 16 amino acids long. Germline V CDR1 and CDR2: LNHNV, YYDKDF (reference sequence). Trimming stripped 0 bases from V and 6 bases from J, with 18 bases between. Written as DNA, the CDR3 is TGTGCCACCAGCAGAGATGATGCAGGGGAAGCTTGCGAGCAGTACTTC. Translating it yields CATSRDDAGEACEQYF.

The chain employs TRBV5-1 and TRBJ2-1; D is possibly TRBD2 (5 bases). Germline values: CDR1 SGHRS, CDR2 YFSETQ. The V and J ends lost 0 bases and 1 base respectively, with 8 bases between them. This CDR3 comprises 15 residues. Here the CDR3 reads CASSLDGNSYNEQFF. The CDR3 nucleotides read TGCGCCAGCAGCTTGGACGGGAATTCCTACAATGAGCAGTTCTTC.

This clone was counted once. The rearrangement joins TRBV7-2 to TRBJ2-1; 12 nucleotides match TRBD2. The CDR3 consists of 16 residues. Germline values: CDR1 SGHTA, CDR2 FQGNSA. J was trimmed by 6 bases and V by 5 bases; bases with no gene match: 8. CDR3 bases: TGTGCCAGCAGCCCTGCCCTAGCGGGAGGGTTCAATGAGCAGTTCTTC. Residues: CASSPALAGGFNEQFF.

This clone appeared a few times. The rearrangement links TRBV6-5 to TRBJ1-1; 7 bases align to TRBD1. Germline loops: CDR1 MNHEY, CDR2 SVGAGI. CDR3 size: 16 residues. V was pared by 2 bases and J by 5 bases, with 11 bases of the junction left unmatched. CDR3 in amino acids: CASSYLGGGGWTEAFF. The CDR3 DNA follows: TGTGCCAGCAGTTACCTTGGAGGGGGCGGTTGGACTGAAGCTTTCTTT.

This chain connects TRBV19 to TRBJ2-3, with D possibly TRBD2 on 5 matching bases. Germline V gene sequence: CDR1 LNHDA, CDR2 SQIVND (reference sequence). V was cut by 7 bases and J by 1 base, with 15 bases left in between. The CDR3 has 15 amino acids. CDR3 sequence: CASTPMSGGTDTQYF. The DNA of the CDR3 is TGTGCCAGTACCCCAATGAGCGGAGGCACAGATACGCAGTATTTT. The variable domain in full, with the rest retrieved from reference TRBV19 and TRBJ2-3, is DGGITQSPKYLFRKEGQNVTLSCEQNLNHDAMYWYRQDPGQGLRLIYYSQIVNDFQKGDIAEGYSVSREKKESFPLTVTSAQKNPTAFYLCASTPMSGGTDTQYFGPGTRLTVL.

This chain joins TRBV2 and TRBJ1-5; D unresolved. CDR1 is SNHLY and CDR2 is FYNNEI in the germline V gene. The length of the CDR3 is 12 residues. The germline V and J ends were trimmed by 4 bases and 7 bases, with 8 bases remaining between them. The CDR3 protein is CASSVSGQPQHF. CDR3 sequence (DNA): TGTGCCAGCAGTGTTTCCGGGCAGCCCCAGCATTTT.

CDR3 region: CASSQGQTSGRLETQYF. The CDR3 DNA follows: TGCGCCAGCAGCCAAGGGCAGACTAGCGGGAGGCTGGAGACCCAGTACTTC. The chain joins TRBV4-1 to TRBJ2-5; 13 bases are a match to TRBD2. CDR1 MGHRA and CDR2 YSYEKL come from the germline V gene. Losses at the gene ends were 1 base for V and 5 bases for J; bases not matched to a gene: 7. The CDR3 runs 17 residues.

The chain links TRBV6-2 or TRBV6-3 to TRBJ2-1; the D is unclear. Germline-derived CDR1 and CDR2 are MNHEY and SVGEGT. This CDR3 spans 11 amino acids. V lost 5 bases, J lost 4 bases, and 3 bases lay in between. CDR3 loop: CASSPYNEQFF. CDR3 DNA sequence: TGTGCCAGCAGTCCATACAATGAGCAGTTCTTC.

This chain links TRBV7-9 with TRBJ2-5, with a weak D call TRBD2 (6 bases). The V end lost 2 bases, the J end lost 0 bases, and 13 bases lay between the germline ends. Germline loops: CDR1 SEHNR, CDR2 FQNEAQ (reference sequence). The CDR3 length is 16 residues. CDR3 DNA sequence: TGTGCCAGCAGCTTACCAGCGGGCCCATACCAAGAGACCCAGTACTTC. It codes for CASSLPAGPYQETQYF.

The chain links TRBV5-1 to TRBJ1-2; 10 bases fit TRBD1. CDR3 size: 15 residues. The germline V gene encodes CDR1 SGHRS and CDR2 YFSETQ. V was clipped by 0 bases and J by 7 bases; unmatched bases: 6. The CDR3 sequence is CASSLDPDRGAGYTF. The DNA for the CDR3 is TGCGCCAGCAGCTTGGATCCGGACAGGGGGGCTGGCTACACCTTC.

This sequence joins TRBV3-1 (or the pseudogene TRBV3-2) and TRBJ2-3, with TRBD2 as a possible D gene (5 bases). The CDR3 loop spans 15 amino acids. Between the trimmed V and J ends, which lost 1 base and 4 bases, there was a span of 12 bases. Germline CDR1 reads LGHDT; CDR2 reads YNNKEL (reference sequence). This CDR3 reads CASSQGRVRADTQYF. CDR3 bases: TGTGCCAGCAGCCAAGGGCGGGTTCGGGCAGATACGCAGTATTTT.

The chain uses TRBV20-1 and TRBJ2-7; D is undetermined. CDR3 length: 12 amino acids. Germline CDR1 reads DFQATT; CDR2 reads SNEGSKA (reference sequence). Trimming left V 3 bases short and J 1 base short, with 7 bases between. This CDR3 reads CSASPDSYEQYF. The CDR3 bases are TGCAGTGCTAGTCCAGATTCCTACGAGCAGTACTTC.